This T cell receptor beta chain was found in a study of cytomegalovirus exposure and HLA in healthy donors. Amplification used 60 Vbeta primers and 13 Jbeta primers. Assay: immunoSEQ multiplex PCR; the TCRdb copy retains only in-frame clones and omits some. The sample carries 65,000 or so clones, approximately 78% recorded once. V shed 2 bases and J shed 0 bases, with 14 bases lying between them. Per the germline V gene, CDR1 is SGHVS and CDR2 is FQNEAQ. This CDR3 contains 18 residues. This chain joins TRBV7-8 and TRBJ2-6; D perhaps matches TRBD1 (5 bases). The sequence came from a girl aged 5-17 years in good health and CMV-seropositive. Sequencing input: PBMCs. The CDR3 region has the DNA TGTGCCAGCAGCTTAAGGGGTTTTCTATTCTCTGGGGCCAACGTCCTGACTTTC. This sequence encodes CASSLRGFLFSGANVLTF.